This is a list of T cell receptor beta chains from one sample in a study of EBV T-cell therapy then PD-1 blockade in nasopharyngeal carcinoma. Their specific antigens are unknown. TCRdb's copy holds only in-frame clones and misses some; the assay was immunoSEQ multiplex PCR. In the table there are some 21,000 clones, over 75% of which are singletons. The sequences come from CD8+ T cells from blood, collected at approximately day 62 from a patient whose treatment included autologous EBV-specific T cells and nivolumab. The receptors here all came from a man aged 40-49 years with nasopharyngeal carcinoma. CDR3s include the opening cysteine and the closing phenylalanine or tryptophan. The order of the fields is V gene, J gene, D gene, clone size, CDR3 length, CDR3 DNA, CDR3 protein. D genes are given only for firm matches. Only part of the rows carry a size: once, few, many, or a class if the clone is expanded.

>TRBV15|TRBJ2-1|-|-|14
TGTGCCACCAGCAGAGTAAGAGAATACAATGAGCAGTTCTTC
CATSRVREYNEQFF
>TRBV9|TRBJ2-5|TRBD1|-|14
TGTGCCAGCAGCGTACAGGGGGCGGAAGAGACCCAGTACTTC
CASSVQGAEETQYF
>TRBV7-9|TRBJ1-3|-|-|15
TGTGCCAGCAGCTATCATCGAGCCTCTGGAAACACCATATATTTT
CASSYHRASGNTIYF
>TRBV19|TRBJ1-1|-|-|15
TGTGCCAGTAGTCCTCCAGGGACGGATGTCTCTGAAGCTTTCTTT
CASSPPGTDVSEAFF
>TRBV15|TRBJ2-2|-|few|11
TGTGCCACCAGTTCTGGGGGGGAGCTGTTTTTT
CATSSGGELFF
>TRBV7-9|TRBJ1-2|TRBD1|-|14
TGTGCCAGCAGCTTTGGACAGGGGGCTAGTGGCTACACCTTC
CASSFGQGASGYTF
>TRBV7-9|TRBJ2-1|TRBD2|-|19
TGTGCCAGCAGCAGCCCAGATAGCGGGGGGGCCGGTGCCTACAATGAGCAGTTCTTC
CASSSPDSGGAGAYNEQFF
>TRBV3-1/TRBV3-2|TRBJ2-7|-|-|15
TGTGCCAGCAGCCGAGATGGCAGGGGCCTCTACGAGCAGTACTTC
CASSRDGRGLYEQYF
>TRBV6-4|TRBJ1-5|TRBD1|-|14
TGTGCCAGCAGTGAACAGGGGGGCAATCAGCCCCAGCATTTT
CASSEQGGNQPQHF
>TRBV2|TRBJ1-5|-|-|14
TGTGCCAGCAGTGAAAGTATGGGGTATCAGCCCCAGCATTTT
CASSESMGYQPQHF
>TRBV2|TRBJ2-1|-|-|10
TGTGCCAGCGGGGGGCGGACTGAGTTCTTC
CASGGRTEFF
>TRBV24-1|TRBJ2-1|-|-|12
TGTGCCACCAGTGAAGTAACCAATGAGCAGTTCTTC
CATSEVTNEQFF
>TRBV6-4|TRBJ2-1|-|-|14
TGTGCCAGCAGTCGGGGGATAGGGGGGAATGAGCAGTTCTTC
CASSRGIGGNEQFF
>TRBV7-9|TRBJ1-2|-|few|13
TGTGCCAGCAGCCGCGCGGCGGCCTATGGCTACACCTTC
CASSRAAAYGYTF
>TRBV6-6|TRBJ2-1|-|-|15
TGTGCCTGCCTAAGGGGGGACCCCTCCTACAATGAGCAGTTCTTC
CACLRGDPSYNEQFF
>TRBV18|TRBJ1-3|TRBD1|-|15
TGTGCCAGCTCCGCAGGGGGCTTGCGGGGAAACACCATATATTTT
CASSAGGLRGNTIYF
>TRBV6-6|TRBJ2-2|-|-|14
TGTGCCAGCAGTTACTCAGAGGAGGCCGGGGAGCTGTTTTTT
CASSYSEEAGELFF
>TRBV2|TRBJ1-5|TRBD1|-|14
TGTGCCAGCAGACCCACAGGGGTGTTTCAGCCCCAGCATTTT
CASRPTGVFQPQHF
>TRBV7-4|TRBJ1-5|-|-|12
TGTGCCAGCCCCAGGTCACGTCAGCCCCAGCATTTT
CASPRSRQPQHF
>TRBV20-1|TRBJ1-2|-|-|11
TGCAGTGCTACCGAGGGCTATGGCTACACCTTC
CSATEGYGYTF
>TRBV11-3|TRBJ2-7|-|-|13
TGTGCCAGCAGGACTGGGGGCTCCTACGAGCAGTACTTC
CASRTGGSYEQYF
>TRBV6-5|TRBJ2-1|TRBD2|once|15
TGTGCCAGCAGTTACTCACTCGGGGGGTACAATGAGCAGTTCTTC
CASSYSLGGYNEQFF
>TRBV4-1|TRBJ1-3|-|-|21
TGCGCCAGCAGCCAAGATCTTTGGGCCCGACGGGGCCTCTCCTCTGGAAACACCATATATTTT
CASSQDLWARRGLSSGNTIYF
>TRBV4-1|TRBJ1-1|-|-|14
TGCGCCAGCAGCCTCCTAGATAGAGGAGGGGGATCTTTCTTT
CASSLLDRGGGSFF
>TRBV4-1|TRBJ2-7|-|-|13
TGCGCCAGCAGCCCTACGGGGCTCCACGAGCAGTACTTC
CASSPTGLHEQYF
>TRBV6-4|TRBJ2-3|TRBD1|-|15
TGTGCCAGCAGTTCCTCGGGACAGGGGGGAGATACGCAGTATTTT
CASSSSGQGGDTQYF
>TRBV5-1|TRBJ1-2|TRBD1|once|17
TGCGCCAGCAACCCCGGCTTGGTAGTTCGACAGGGTTTGGGCTACACCTTC
CASNPGLVVRQGLGYTF
>TRBV6-4|TRBJ2-3|TRBD2|-|15
TGTGCCAGCAGTGACTCTAGCGGGGAGATAGATACGCAGTATTTT
CASSDSSGEIDTQYF
>TRBV9|TRBJ2-1|TRBD2|-|15
TGTGCCAGCAGCGTAGTGGCGGGGGAGTACAATGAGCAGTTCTTC
CASSVVAGEYNEQFF
>TRBV4-3|TRBJ1-2|-|-|16
TGCGCCAGCAGCCAAGATTTGCAGGGAGGTATCTATGGCTACACCTTC
CASSQDLQGGIYGYTF
>TRBV7-9|TRBJ1-5|-|-|14
TGTGCCAGCAGCTTAGGGGGTCACAATCAGCCCCAGCATTTT
CASSLGGHNQPQHF
>TRBV6-5|TRBJ1-1|-|-|13
TGTGCCAGCAGTTACACAGTGAACACTGAAGCTTTCTTT
CASSYTVNTEAFF
>TRBV18|TRBJ2-7|-|-|16
TGTGCCAGCTCACCACCGATCACAGGGACCTCCTACGAGCAGTACTTC
CASSPPITGTSYEQYF
>TRBV7-9|TRBJ1-1|-|-|14
TGTGCCAGCAGCTTAGGCCAGCGCGTGCTGGAAGCTTTCTTT
CASSLGQRVLEAFF
>TRBV5-1|TRBJ1-1|-|-|18
TGCGCCAGCAGCTTGGAATTCCAAATCTTGGGGAACAACACTGAAGCTTTCTTT
CASSLEFQILGNNTEAFF
>TRBV13|TRBJ1-2|TRBD1|few|14
TGTGCCAGCAGCTCGTATCAGGGGGCAAGTGGCTACACCTTC
CASSSYQGASGYTF
>TRBV24-1|TRBJ1-2|-|-|16
TGTGCCACCTCCTCCGGAAGGCAGGAATACAACTATGGCTACACCTTC
CATSSGRQEYNYGYTF
>TRBV2|TRBJ1-1|-|-|12
TGTGCCAGCATAGGGTTTCTCGGTGAAGCTTTCTTT
CASIGFLGEAFF
>TRBV29-1|TRBJ2-5|-|-|12
TGCAGCGTTGAAGCGGGGACGGAGACCCAGTACTTC
CSVEAGTETQYF
>TRBV3-1/TRBV3-2|TRBJ2-7|-|-|15
TGTGCCAGCAGCCCCGTAGTAGGGGGATTCTACGAGCAGTACTTC
CASSPVVGGFYEQYF
>TRBV19|TRBJ2-1|TRBD2|-|15
TGTGCCAGTAGGAATAGCGGGGGCGCATACAATGAGCAGTTCTTC
CASRNSGGAYNEQFF
>TRBV21-1|TRBJ2-5|-|once|16
TGTGCCAGCAGCGGTCTGGGACTTAGGTACCAAGAGACCCAGTACTTC
CASSGLGLRYQETQYF
>TRBV27|TRBJ1-4|-|-|14
TGTGCCAGCAGTTTATACGCCAAGGGAGAAAAACTGTTTTTT
CASSLYAKGEKLFF
>TRBV7-9|TRBJ1-1|-|few|15
TGTGCCAGCAGCTTAGGCATCGGGGCTGGCACTGAAGCTTTCTTT
CASSLGIGAGTEAFF
>TRBV2|TRBJ1-4|-|once|17
TGTGCCAGCAGCGCCGATCGGGACACCACAACTAATGAAAAACTGTTTTTT
CASSADRDTTTNEKLFF
>TRBV2|TRBJ1-5|TRBD1|-|17
TGTGCCAGCAGGGCCGGGACAGGATTAAGGGGCAATCAGCCCCAGCATTTT
CASRAGTGLRGNQPQHF
>TRBV6-5|TRBJ1-2|-|-|13
TGTGCCAGCAGTTTCATGGGAGGGAATGGCTACACCTTC
CASSFMGGNGYTF
>TRBV6-5|TRBJ2-1|TRBD2|-|14
TGTGCCAGCACCGGGACTAGCGATTACAATGAGCAGTTCTTC
CASTGTSDYNEQFF
>TRBV9|TRBJ1-4|-|once|15
TGTGCCAGCAGCGTAGGGGGGTTTCGGAATGAAAAACTGTTTTTT
CASSVGGFRNEKLFF
>TRBV10-3|TRBJ2-2|TRBD1|-|16
TGTGCCATCAGTAAACCGGGACAGGGCCGCACCGGGGAGCTGTTTTTT
CAISKPGQGRTGELFF
>TRBV5-4|TRBJ1-1|-|-|15
-
CASSFRGRGGTEAFF
>TRBV19|TRBJ2-7|-|-|14
TGTGCCAGTAGTATTACAGACAGAGCCTACGAGCAGTACTTC
CASSITDRAYEQYF
>TRBV7-3|TRBJ1-2|-|-|16
TGTGCCAGCAGCTTAACCGGGACGGCGGCTAACTATGGCTACACCTTC
CASSLTGTAANYGYTF
>TRBV2|TRBJ1-2|-|-|13
TGTGCCAGCATCAAGACGGAGAACTATGGCTACACCTTC
CASIKTENYGYTF
>TRBV13|TRBJ2-7|-|few|11
TGTGCCAGCAGCTCTACTAAGGAGCAGTACTTC
CASSSTKEQYF
>TRBV25-1|TRBJ2-3|-|-|13
TGTGCCAGCAGTGTAGGATTCACAGATACGCAGTATTTT
CASSVGFTDTQYF
>TRBV3-1/TRBV3-2|TRBJ2-4|-|-|17
TGTGCCAGCAGCCAAGGCAAGCGAGAGGGCCTCTCAAACATTCAGTACTTC
CASSQGKREGLSNIQYF
>TRBV9|TRBJ2-5|-|once|13
TGTGCCAGCAGCGTAGTGTACGAGGAGACCCAGTACTTC
CASSVVYEETQYF
>TRBV7-9|TRBJ2-3|TRBD2|-|15
TGTGCCAGCAGCTGGCTAGCGGGGTCCACAGATACGCAGTATTTT
CASSWLAGSTDTQYF
>TRBV11-3|TRBJ1-2|-|-|12
TGTGCCAGCAGCTTAGAGGGCACCGACTACACCTTC
CASSLEGTDYTF